This note documents a single T cell receptor beta chain sequence. As yet, its antigen is unknown. The CDR3 contains 18 residues. With V trimmed by 2 bases and J by 10 bases, 15 bases remained unmatched. The germline gives CDR1 MDHEN, CDR2 SYDVKM. This entry belongs to a study of T cells in localized non-small cell lung cancer. General study points: Highest T cell clonality was seen in uninvolved adjacent lung, surpassing that measured in tumor.

Sequencing used immunoSEQ multiplex PCR; TCRdb keeps in-frame clones, though not all of them. The sample carries 70,000 to 95,000 clones, around 90% recorded once. The chain combines TRBV28 with TRBJ1-6, with 9 bases that match TRBD1. The specimen comprised PBMCs, sampled before any cancer treatment. The receptor's source is a woman aged 35 to 70 with stage II squamous cell lung carcinoma. CDR3 region: CASSLLTHRDRASSPLHF. CDR3 DNA: TGTGCCAGCAGTTTACTCACGCATCGGGACAGGGCATCCTCACCCCTCCACTTT.